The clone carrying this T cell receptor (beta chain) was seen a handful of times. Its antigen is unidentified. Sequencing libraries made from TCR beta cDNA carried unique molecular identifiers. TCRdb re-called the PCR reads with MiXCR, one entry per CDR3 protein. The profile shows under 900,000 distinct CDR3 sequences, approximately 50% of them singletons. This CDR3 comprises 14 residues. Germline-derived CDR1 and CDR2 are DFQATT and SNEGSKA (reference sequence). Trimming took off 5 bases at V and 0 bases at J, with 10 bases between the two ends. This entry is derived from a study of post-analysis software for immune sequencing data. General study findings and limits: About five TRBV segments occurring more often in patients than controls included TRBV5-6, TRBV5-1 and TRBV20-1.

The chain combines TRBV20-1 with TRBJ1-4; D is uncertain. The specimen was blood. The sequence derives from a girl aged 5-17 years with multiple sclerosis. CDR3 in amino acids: CSAGGSATNEKLFF. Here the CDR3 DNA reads TGCAGTGCTGGAGGATCGGCAACTAATGAAAAACTGTTTTTT.